A single T cell receptor beta chain is shown here with its context. Trimming removed 7 bases from V and 4 bases from J; junction bases left unmatched: 13. The CDR3 sequence is 15 residues long. CDR1 and CDR2 from the germline V gene are SGHNT and YYREEE (reference sequence). Assay: immunoSEQ multiplex PCR; the TCRdb copy retains only in-frame clones and omits some. The table lists roughly 100,000 clones, roughly 87% of them singletons. The data belong to a study of blood T cell repertoires in COVID-19. The receptor comes from a man in his fifties with active COVID-19. Material for sequencing was peripheral blood. V is TRBV5-4 and J is TRBJ1-1, with TRBD1 matching over 7 bases. CDR3 amino acids: CASGVGGTAITEAFF. As DNA, the CDR3 is TGTGCCAGCGGAGTGGGCGGGACAGCAATCACTGAAGCTTTCTTT.